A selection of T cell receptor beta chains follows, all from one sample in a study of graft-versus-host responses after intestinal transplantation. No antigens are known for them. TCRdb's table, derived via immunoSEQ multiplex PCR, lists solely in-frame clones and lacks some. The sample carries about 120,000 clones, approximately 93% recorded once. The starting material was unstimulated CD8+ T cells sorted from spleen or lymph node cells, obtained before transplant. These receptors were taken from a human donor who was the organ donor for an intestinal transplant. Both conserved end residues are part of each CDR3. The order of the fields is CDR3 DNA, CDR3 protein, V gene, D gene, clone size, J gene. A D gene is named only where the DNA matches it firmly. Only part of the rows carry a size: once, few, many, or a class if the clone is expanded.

TGTGCCAGCAGCATCGGACTAGCGGGAGGGCCTGGCAATGAGCAGTTCTTC	CASSIGLAGGPGNEQFF	TRBV5-4	TRBD2	NA	TRBJ2-1
TGCGCCAGCAGCTTGGTAACGGCCATGAACACTGAAGCTTTCTTT	CASSLVTAMNTEAFF	TRBV5-1	NA	NA	TRBJ1-1
TGTGCCAGCATAGGTCTGAACACTGAAGCTTTCTTT	CASIGLNTEAFF	TRBV6-5	NA	NA	TRBJ1-1
TGTGCCAGCAGTGTACCGGGCATTGATACGCAGTATTTT	CASSVPGIDTQYF	TRBV27	NA	NA	TRBJ2-3
TGTGCCAGCCTACTAATTCAGGGACGGAATGAGCAGTTCTTC	CASLLIQGRNEQFF	TRBV6-6	NA	NA	TRBJ2-1
TGTGCCAGCAGTGAGGGCTGGGAGCAGTACTTC	CASSEGWEQYF	TRBV2	NA	NA	TRBJ2-7
TGTGCCAGCAGCTTGTTGATGTCCAGGGCTGGTGGCACTGAAGCTTTCTTT	CASSLLMSRAGGTEAFF	TRBV7-9	NA	NA	TRBJ1-1
TGTGCCAGCAGTGAAGCGCTTGGAACTAGCGGTTGGTCGCAGTATTTT	CASSEALGTSGWSQYF	TRBV2	TRBD2	NA	TRBJ2-3
TGTGCCAGCAGCCGCGACCTGGACAGGGGCTACGGAAACACCATATATTTT	CASSRDLDRGYGNTIYF	TRBV5-5	TRBD1	NA	TRBJ1-3
TGTGCCAGCCGGCGACAGGGGGACTATGAGCAGTTCTTC	CASRRQGDYEQFF	TRBV9	TRBD1	NA	TRBJ2-1
TGTGCCAGCAGCGTGACTGGACTAGCGGGAATTAATGAGCAGTTCTTC	CASSVTGLAGINEQFF	TRBV9	TRBD2	once	TRBJ2-1
TGTGCCAGCAGTTACTCAAGCGGGAGGGAAGAGACCCAGTACTTC	CASSYSSGREETQYF	TRBV6-6	TRBD2	NA	TRBJ2-5
TGTGCGTGGAGAGCGGTTGGCGAGCAGTACTTC	CAWRAVGEQYF	TRBV5-4	NA	NA	TRBJ2-7
TGTGCCAGCAGCCAGGGGGCTTATGGCTACACCTTC	CASSQGAYGYTF	TRBV27	TRBD1	NA	TRBJ1-2
TGTGCCACCAGGGGGAGAATGGACACCGGGGAGCTGTTTTTT	CATRGRMDTGELFF	TRBV15	NA	NA	TRBJ2-2
TGTGCCAGCAGGGGGAATGAAAAACTGTTTTTT	CASRGNEKLFF	TRBV27	NA	NA	TRBJ1-4
TGCAGCGTTCAGGGATGGCGGAGTGAAGCTTTCTTT	CSVQGWRSEAFF	TRBV29-1	NA	NA	TRBJ1-1
TGTGCCAGCAGTTGGACCCCGGGACGGGTGGACCTCTATGGCTACACCTTC	CASSWTPGRVDLYGYTF	TRBV27	NA	once	TRBJ1-2
TGTGCCAGTAGTATATCAACAGCCACCCACTACGAGCAGTACTTC	CASSISTATHYEQYF	TRBV19	NA	NA	TRBJ2-7
TGTGCCAGCAGCGTACCGGGTTCACCCCTCCACTTT	CASSVPGSPLHF	TRBV9	NA	NA	TRBJ1-6
TGTGCCAGCAGCTTAGAGGCCGGGAACGAGCAGTACTTC	CASSLEAGNEQYF	TRBV11-2	NA	once	TRBJ2-7
TGTGCCAGCAGTCCGACAGGGAGCAATCAGCCCCAGCATTTT	CASSPTGSNQPQHF	TRBV25-1	TRBD1	NA	TRBJ1-5
TGTGCCAGCAGTTTTCTTGGGGAACTGTTTTTT	CASSFLGELFF	TRBV28	NA	few	TRBJ1-4
TGTGCCAGCAGCGTAAGGGCTAGCGGGGCCACTAGCACAGATACGCAGTATTTT	CASSVRASGATSTDTQYF	TRBV9	TRBD2	NA	TRBJ2-3
TGTGCCTCTGGACTAGCGGAGGGTAATGAGCAGTTCTTC	CASGLAEGNEQFF	TRBV6-5	TRBD2	NA	TRBJ2-1
TGTGCCAGTAGCTCAACGGGTGGAAATGAGCAGTTCTTC	CASSSTGGNEQFF	TRBV19	NA	once	TRBJ2-1